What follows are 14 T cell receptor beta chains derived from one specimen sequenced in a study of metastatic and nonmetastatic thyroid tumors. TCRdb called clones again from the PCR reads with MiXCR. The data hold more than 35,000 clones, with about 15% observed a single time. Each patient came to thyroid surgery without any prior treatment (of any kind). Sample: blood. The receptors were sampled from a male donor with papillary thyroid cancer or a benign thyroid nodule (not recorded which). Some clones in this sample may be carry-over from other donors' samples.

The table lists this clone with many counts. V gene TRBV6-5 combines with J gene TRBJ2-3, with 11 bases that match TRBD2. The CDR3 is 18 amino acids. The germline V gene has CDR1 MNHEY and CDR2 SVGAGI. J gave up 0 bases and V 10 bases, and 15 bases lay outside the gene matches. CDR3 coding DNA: TGTGCCACACGGGCAGAAAGGGCTAGCGGGGGGAGCACAGATACGCAGTATTTT. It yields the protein CATRAERASGGSTDTQYF.

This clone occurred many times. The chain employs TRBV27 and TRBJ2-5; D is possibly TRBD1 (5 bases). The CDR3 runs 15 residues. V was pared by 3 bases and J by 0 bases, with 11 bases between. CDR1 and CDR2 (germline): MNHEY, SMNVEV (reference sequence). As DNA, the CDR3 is TGTGCCAGCAGTTTCGTTCTGGACAACCAAGAGACCCAGTACTTC. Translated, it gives CASSFVLDNQETQYF.

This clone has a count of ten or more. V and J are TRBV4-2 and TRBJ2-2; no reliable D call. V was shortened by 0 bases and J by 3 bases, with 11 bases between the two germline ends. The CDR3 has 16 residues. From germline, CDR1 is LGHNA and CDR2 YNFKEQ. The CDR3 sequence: CASSQEFDIHTGELFF. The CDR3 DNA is TGTGCCAGCAGCCAAGAATTCGACATACACACCGGGGAGCTGTTTTTT.

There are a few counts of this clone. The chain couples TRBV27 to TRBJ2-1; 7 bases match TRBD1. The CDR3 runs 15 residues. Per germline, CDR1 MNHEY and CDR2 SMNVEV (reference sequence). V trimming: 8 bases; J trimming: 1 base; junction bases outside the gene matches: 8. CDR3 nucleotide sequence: TGTGCCAGCGGGACGACAGGGTCATCCTACAATGAGCAGTTCTTC. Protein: CASGTTGSSYNEQFF.

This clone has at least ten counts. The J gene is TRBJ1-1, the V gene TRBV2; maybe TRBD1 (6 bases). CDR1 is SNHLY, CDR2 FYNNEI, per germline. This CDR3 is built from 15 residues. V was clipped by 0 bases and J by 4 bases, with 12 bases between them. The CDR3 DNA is TGTGCCAGCAGTGAAGCGCCAGGGGCGGCCACTGAAGCTTTCTTT. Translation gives CASSEAPGAATEAFF.

The CDR3 DNA reads TGTGCCAGCAGCTTAAGTCACCCAAACTCTGGAAACACCATATATTTT. The encoded protein is CASSLSHPNSGNTIYF. This chain links TRBV11-2 with TRBJ1-3; D not resolved. CDR3 length: 16 amino acids. V lost 2 bases, J lost 0 bases, and 11 bases lay in between. Per germline, CDR1 SGHAT and CDR2 FQNNGV.

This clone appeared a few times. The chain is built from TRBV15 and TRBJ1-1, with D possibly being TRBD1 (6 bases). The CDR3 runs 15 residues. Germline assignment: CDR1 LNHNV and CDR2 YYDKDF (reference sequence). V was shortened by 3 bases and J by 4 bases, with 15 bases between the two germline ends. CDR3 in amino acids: CATSRDSQRITEAFF. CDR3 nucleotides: TGTGCCACCAGCAGGGACAGCCAAAGGATCACTGAAGCTTTCTTT.

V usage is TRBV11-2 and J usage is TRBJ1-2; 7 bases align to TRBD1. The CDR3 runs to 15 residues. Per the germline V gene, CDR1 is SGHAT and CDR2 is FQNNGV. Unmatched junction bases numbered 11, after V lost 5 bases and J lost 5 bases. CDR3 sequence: CASSPLRDRLYGYTF. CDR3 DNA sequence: TGTGCCAGCAGCCCCCTCCGGGACAGACTTTATGGCTACACCTTC.

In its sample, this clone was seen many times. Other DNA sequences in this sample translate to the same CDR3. CDR3 in DNA: TGTGCCAGCAGCTCGACATACAACCGTCCCTACGAGCAGTACTTC. Translated, it gives CASSSTYNRPYEQYF. The chain is built from TRBV7-2 and TRBJ2-7; no reliable D call. The ends were cut back, 4 bases at V and 2 bases at J, with 15 bases in the middle. The CDR3 has 15 amino acids. CDR1 and CDR2 from the germline V gene are SGHTA and FQGNSA.

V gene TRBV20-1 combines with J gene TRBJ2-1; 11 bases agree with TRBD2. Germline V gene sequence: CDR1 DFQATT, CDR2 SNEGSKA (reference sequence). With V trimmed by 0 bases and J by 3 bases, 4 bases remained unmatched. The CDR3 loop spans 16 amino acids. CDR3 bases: TGCAGTGCTAGAGAGACTAGCGGGGCCCTCTACAATGAGCAGTTCTTC. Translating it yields CSARETSGALYNEQFF.

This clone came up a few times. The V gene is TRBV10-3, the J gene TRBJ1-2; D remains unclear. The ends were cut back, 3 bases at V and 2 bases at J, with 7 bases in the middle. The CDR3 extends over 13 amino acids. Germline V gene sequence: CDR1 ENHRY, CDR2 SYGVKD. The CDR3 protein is CAISEVGNYGYTF. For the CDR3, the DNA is TGTGCCATCAGTGAAGTGGGCAACTATGGCTACACCTTC.

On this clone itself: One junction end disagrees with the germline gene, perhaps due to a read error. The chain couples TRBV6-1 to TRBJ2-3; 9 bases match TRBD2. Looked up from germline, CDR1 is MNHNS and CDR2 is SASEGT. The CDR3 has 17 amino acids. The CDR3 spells CVSSEESSGMISDTQYF. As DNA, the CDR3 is TGTGTCAGCAGTGAGGAGTCTAGCGGGATGATATCAGATACGCAGTATTTT.

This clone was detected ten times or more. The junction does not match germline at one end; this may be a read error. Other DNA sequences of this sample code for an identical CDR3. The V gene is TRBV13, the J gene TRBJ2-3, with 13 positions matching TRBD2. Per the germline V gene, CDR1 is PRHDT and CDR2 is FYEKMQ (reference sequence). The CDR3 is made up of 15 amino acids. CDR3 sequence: CASSPLTSGRDTQYF. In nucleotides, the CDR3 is TGCGCCAGCAGCCCCTTGACTAGCGGGAGGGATACGCAGTATTTT.

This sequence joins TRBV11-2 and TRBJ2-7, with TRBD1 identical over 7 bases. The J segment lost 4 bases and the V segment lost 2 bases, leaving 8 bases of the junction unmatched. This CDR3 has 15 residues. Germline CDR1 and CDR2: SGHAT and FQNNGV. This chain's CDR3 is CASSLRLDRFYEQYF. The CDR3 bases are TGTGCCAGCAGCTTACGCCTGGACAGGTTTTACGAGCAGTACTTC.